The clone carrying this TCR beta chain was seen many times. Its specificity is unknown. The sample is drawn from a study of regulatory T cells in long-lasting Graves disease. Study-level information: By definition, persistent Graves' disease involved antithyroid drugs for over 5 years alongside positive TSH receptor antibodies. Broader study findings: It was in persistent disease that TRBV28, TRBJ1-2 and TRBJ2-5 were favored.

Assembly of TCR beta libraries relied on iRepertoire HTBI primers together with Arm-PCR of CDR3 regions. TCRdb re-analysed the multiplex PCR reads in MiXCR, keeping a single row per CDR3 protein. The sample comprises a few hundred thousand distinct CDR3 sequences, around 24% of which are singletons, and approximately 28% rests with the top ten. The time point denotes: persistent/refractory GD, antithyroid drugs over 5 years with positive TRAb. After RNA was extracted from PBMCs, the TCR library was made from it. Into tubes containing EDTA, approximately 9.4 milliliters of peripheral blood were drawn. Germline V CDR1 and CDR2: MNHNS, SASEGT. The CDR3 loop spans 15 amino acids. V dropped 2 bases and J dropped 0 bases, with 8 bases sitting between them.

The chain is built from TRBV6-1 and TRBJ2-4; D unclear. The sequencing here drew on peripheral blood mononuclear cells (PBMCs), taken when the disease was refractory, from a patient treated with antithyroid drugs. This TCR was sampled from a female donor with Graves disease. The CDR3 here is CASSESLLAKNIQYF. The CDR3 bases are TGTGCCAGCAGTGAAAGCCTTCTAGCCAAAAACATTCAGTACTTC.